In this sample, the clone carrying this TCR beta chain turned up many times. Its antigen is as yet unknown. CDR1 and CDR2 (germline): MDHEN, SYDVKM. The CDR3 runs 14 residues. V lost 5 bases, J lost 1 base, and 10 bases lay in between. TCRdb ran MiXCR on the 5' RACE reads and lists one entry per CDR3 protein. The table includes approximately 690,000 distinct CDR3 sequences, over 5% detected once. The data were obtained in a study of identical twins. Study outcomes and limitations: Insertion counts were lower in abundant cord blood beta clonotypes, a trend that memory repertoires did not show. Without tracking the same donors, conclusions rested on cross-sectional statistical analysis.

The sequenced sample consisted of naive T cells sorted from blood. This sequence joins TRBV28 and TRBJ2-3; D is perhaps TRBD1 (5 bases). This TCR came from a man in his late teens or twenties in good health. CDR3 protein: CASSDRFRTDTQYF. CDR3 sequence (DNA): TGTGCCAGCAGTGACAGATTCCGCACAGATACGCAGTATTTT. Full variable domain (remainder filled in from reference TRBV28 and TRBJ2-3): DVKVTQSSRYLVKRTGEKVFLECVQDMDHENMFWYRQDPGLGLRLIYFSYDVKMKEKGDIPEGYSVSREKKERFSLILESASTNQTSMYLCASSDRFRTDTQYFGPGTRLTVL.